A selection of T cell receptor beta chains follows, all from one sample in a study of cytomegalovirus exposure and HLA in healthy donors. Clones were sequenced by immunoSEQ multiplex PCR, and TCRdb holds only the in-frame ones, with some missing. The sample gives fewer than 140,000 clones, 65% to 80% of which show up once; 2.5% to 3% is in the top ten. Specimen: PBMCs. Every receptor here comes from a male donor in good health and CMV-seropositive. Both conserved end residues are part of each CDR3. Fields, in order: V gene, J gene, CDR3 protein.

V gene: TRBV5-1; J gene: TRBJ2-1; CDR3 protein: CASSLLGQDSYNEQFF
V gene: TRBV2; J gene: TRBJ2-7; CDR3 protein: CASRRGADEQYF
V gene: TRBV5-4; J gene: TRBJ2-7; CDR3 protein: CASTGQGAYEQYF
V gene: TRBV30; J gene: TRBJ1-5; CDR3 protein: CAWSYTGGNQPQHF
V gene: TRBV5-1; J gene: TRBJ1-1; CDR3 protein: CASSGGGQGANTEAFF
V gene: TRBV29-1; J gene: NA; CDR3 protein: CSVAGGQGLAGGPYEQYF
V gene: TRBV6-5; J gene: TRBJ1-1; CDR3 protein: CASSPPGQANTEAFF
V gene: TRBV29-1; J gene: TRBJ1-1; CDR3 protein: CSVEWGRTEAFF
V gene: TRBV19; J gene: TRBJ1-4; CDR3 protein: CASSSPGQANEKLFF
V gene: TRBV9; J gene: TRBJ2-2; CDR3 protein: CASSSGTVNPGELFF
V gene: TRBV29-1; J gene: TRBJ1-1; CDR3 protein: CSVDSDRGLFKNTEAFF
V gene: TRBV6-5; J gene: TRBJ1-1; CDR3 protein: CASRAGGSPSAFF
V gene: TRBV28; J gene: TRBJ1-5; CDR3 protein: CASSPHTGTASNQPQHF
V gene: TRBV7-9; J gene: TRBJ1-1; CDR3 protein: CASSSDNRPNTEAFF
V gene: TRBV6-5; J gene: TRBJ2-7; CDR3 protein: CASRPSGDEQYF
V gene: TRBV29-1; J gene: NA; CDR3 protein: CSVALGTGEYEQYF
V gene: TRBV19; J gene: TRBJ1-1; CDR3 protein: CASSILGQGGSNTEAFF
V gene: TRBV4-2; J gene: TRBJ2-5; CDR3 protein: CASSQGGPSSVQETQYF
V gene: TRBV7-7; J gene: TRBJ2-3; CDR3 protein: CASSLGLAGGSTDTQYF
V gene: TRBV5-4; J gene: TRBJ2-3; CDR3 protein: CASSLALGLNLDLTDTQYF
V gene: TRBV7-9; J gene: TRBJ1-1; CDR3 protein: CASSSVGDTEAFF
V gene: TRBV5-4; J gene: TRBJ1-5; CDR3 protein: CASSLSGQGNQPQHF
V gene: TRBV29-1; J gene: TRBJ2-1; CDR3 protein: CSAGGTSGIRRDNEQFF
V gene: TRBV6-5; J gene: TRBJ2-7; CDR3 protein: CASSTGGISSYEQYF
V gene: TRBV6-1; J gene: TRBJ1-6; CDR3 protein: CASRGASGSPLHF
V gene: TRBV10-3; J gene: TRBJ2-7; CDR3 protein: CAISESVGGALSEQYF
V gene: TRBV29-1; J gene: TRBJ1-1; CDR3 protein: CSVQGVDGTEAFF
V gene: TRBV5-4; J gene: TRBJ1-3; CDR3 protein: CASSLADRDSGNTIYF
V gene: TRBV2; J gene: TRBJ2-2; CDR3 protein: CASSEYFSTGELFF
V gene: TRBV5-1; J gene: TRBJ1-4; CDR3 protein: CASRERGFGNEKLFF